This TCR beta chain was captured in a study of T cells and Merkel cell carcinoma outcomes. Findings and caveats of the study: Repertoire plus T-cell density reportedly predicted Merkel cell carcinoma outcomes.

Sequencing was performed with immunoSEQ multiplex PCR; in TCRdb, only in-frame clones are kept and a portion is missing. The top ten hold less than 6% of the sample, which has thousands of clones, more than 75% seen once. Concerning this clone: The antigen remains undetermined.

The ends lost 5 bases at V and 4 bases at J; junction bases unmatched: 7. This CDR3 has 14 amino acids. Germline loops: CDR1 MNHEY, CDR2 SMNVEV (reference sequence). The sequenced sample consisted of tumor tissue from Merkel cell carcinoma. The gene calls are TRBV27 and TRBJ1-1; 7 bases are a match to TRBD1. This TCR derives from a human donor with Merkel cell carcinoma. The CDR3 region is CASSPQGVGTEAFF. CDR3 DNA: TGTGCCAGCAGTCCTCAGGGGGTTGGCACTGAAGCTTTCTTT.